This TCR beta chain was profiled in a study of blood T cell repertoires in COVID-19. About the research overall: Collection of acute and convalescent COVID-19 samples took place in the United States, Italy and Spain. The cDNA or gDNA used as material had been derived from T cells, B-cell-depleted T cells, or PBMCs.

Germline V gene lookup returns CDR1 MDHEN and CDR2 SYDVKM. Trimming left V 4 bases short and J 0 bases short, with 7 bases between. There are 14 residues in the CDR3. In the study's own analysis: Scientists estimated how many nucleated cells there were by amplifying reference gene primers. The repertoire was sequenced with immunoSEQ multiplex PCR; TCRdb's copy has only in-frame clones and lacks some. D and trimming come from the DNA, and the V and J calls and clone size come from that table. Here the sample spans around 93,000 clones, about 86% being singletons. This receptor was taken from a human donor in a cohort sampled during active COVID-19. Sequencing was carried out using peripheral blood. This sequence joins TRBV28 and TRBJ1-3, with D maybe TRBD1 (5 bases). CDR3 DNA sequence: TGTGCCAGCAGTTCAGGGTCCTCTGGAAACACCATATATTTT. Its protein product is CASSSGSSGNTIYF.